This T cell receptor beta chain appears in the sequencing data of a study of glioma-infiltrating T cells after dendritic cell vaccination. For the study at large: Patients had newly diagnosed or recurrent glioblastoma and received dendritic cell vaccines. Between the early 2000s and the early 2010s, patients got autologous tumor lysate-pulsed dendritic cell vaccines.

As for time point: after dendritic cell vaccination, including at tumor progression/relapse. Some clones are missing from TCRdb's copy, which holds only in-frame ones; the method was immunoSEQ multiplex PCR. Here the sample spans more than 85,000 clones, roughly 89% being singletons. The TCR sequence derives from a human donor with glioblastoma. The specimen was blood, collected after dendritic cell vaccination.

DNA for the CDR3: TGTGCCAGCAGCGTAGGTGGGGCAGGGTCCTACGAGCAGTACTTC. Amino acids: CASSVGGAGSYEQYF. The rearrangement joins TRBV9 to TRBJ2-7; possible D gene TRBD1, 5 bases. Germline CDR1 reads SGDLS; CDR2 reads YYNGEE. The CDR3 is 15 amino acids. With 0 bases removed from V and 1 base from J, the gap between germline ends came to 11 bases.